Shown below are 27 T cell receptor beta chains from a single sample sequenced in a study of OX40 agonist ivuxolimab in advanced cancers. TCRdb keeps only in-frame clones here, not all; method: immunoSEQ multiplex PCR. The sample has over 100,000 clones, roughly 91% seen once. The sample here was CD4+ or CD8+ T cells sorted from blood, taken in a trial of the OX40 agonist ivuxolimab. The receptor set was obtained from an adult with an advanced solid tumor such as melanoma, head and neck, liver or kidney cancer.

DNA for the CDR3: TGTGCCAGCAGCCACCCGGGACTAGCGGGGGAAGAGCAGTTCTTC. This codes for CASSHPGLAGEEQFF. V is TRBV28 and J is TRBJ2-1; 14 nucleotides match TRBD2. Germline V CDR1 and CDR2: MDHEN, SYDVKM. The CDR3 spans 15 residues. Trimming removed 6 bases from V and 10 bases from J; junction bases left unmatched: 8.

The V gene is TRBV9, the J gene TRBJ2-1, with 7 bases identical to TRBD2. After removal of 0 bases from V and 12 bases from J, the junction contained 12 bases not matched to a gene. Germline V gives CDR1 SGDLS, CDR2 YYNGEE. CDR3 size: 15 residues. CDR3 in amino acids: CASSVEGEGLIGQFF. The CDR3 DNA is TGTGCCAGCAGCGTAGAAGGGGAGGGACTCATAGGGCAGTTCTTC.

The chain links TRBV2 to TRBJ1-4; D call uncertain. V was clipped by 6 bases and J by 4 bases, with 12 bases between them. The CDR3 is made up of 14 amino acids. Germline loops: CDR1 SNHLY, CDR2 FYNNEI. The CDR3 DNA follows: TGTGCCAGCAGAACCGACAATGTTAATGAAAAACTGTTTTTT. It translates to CASRTDNVNEKLFF.

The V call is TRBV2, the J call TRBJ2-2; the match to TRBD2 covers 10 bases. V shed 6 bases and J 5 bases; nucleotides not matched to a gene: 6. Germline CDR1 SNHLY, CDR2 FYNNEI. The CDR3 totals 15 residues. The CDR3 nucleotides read TGTGCCAGCAGCTCTAGCGGGAGTGAAACCGGGGAGCTGTTTTTT. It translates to CASSSSGSETGELFF.

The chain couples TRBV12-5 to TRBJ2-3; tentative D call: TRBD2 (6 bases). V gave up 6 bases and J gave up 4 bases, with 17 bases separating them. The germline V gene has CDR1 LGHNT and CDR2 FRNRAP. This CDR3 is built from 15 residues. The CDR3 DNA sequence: TGTGCTAGTGGCGCCCGGCGGGGTAGCCCAGATACGCAGTATTTT. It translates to CASGARRGSPDTQYF.

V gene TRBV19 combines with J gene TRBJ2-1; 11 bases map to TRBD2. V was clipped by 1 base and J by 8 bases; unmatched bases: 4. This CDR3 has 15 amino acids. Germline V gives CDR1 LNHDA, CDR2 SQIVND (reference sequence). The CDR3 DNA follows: TGTGCCAGTAGTATAGCACTAGCGGGAGCCCATGAGCAGTTCTTC. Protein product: CASSIALAGAHEQFF.

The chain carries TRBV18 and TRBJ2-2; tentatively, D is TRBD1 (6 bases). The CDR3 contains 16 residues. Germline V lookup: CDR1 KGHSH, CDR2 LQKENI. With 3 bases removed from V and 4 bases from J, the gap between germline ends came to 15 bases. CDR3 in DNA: TGTGCCAGCTCACCTCCAACAGGGTTGGCCACCGGGGAGCTGTTTTTT. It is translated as CASSPPTGLATGELFF.

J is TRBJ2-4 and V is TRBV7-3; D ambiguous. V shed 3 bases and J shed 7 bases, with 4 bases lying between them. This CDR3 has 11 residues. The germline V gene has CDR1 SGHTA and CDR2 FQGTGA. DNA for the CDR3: TGTGCCAGCAGCTTTGGGAACATTCAGTACTTC. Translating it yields CASSFGNIQYF.

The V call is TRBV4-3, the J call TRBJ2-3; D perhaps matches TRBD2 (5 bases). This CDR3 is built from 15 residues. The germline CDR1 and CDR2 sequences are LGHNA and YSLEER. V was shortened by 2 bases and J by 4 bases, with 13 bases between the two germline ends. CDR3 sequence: CASSQKGAVPDTQYF. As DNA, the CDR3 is TGCGCCAGCAGCCAAAAGGGAGCTGTCCCAGATACGCAGTATTTT.

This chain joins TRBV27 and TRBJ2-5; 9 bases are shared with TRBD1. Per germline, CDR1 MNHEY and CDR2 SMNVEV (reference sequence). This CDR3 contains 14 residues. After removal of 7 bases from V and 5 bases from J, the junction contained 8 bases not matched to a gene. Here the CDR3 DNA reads TGTGCCAGCAACCCGGACGGGACAGGGGAGACCCAGTACTTC. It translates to CASNPDGTGETQYF.

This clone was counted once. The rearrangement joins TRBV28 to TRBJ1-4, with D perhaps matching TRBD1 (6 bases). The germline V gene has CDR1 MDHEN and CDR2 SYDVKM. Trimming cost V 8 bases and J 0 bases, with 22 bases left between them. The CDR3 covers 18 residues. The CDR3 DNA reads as TGTGCCAGCCCACCGACAGGTTGGCCGACTGCAACTAATGAAAAACTGTTTTTT. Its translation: CASPPTGWPTATNEKLFF.

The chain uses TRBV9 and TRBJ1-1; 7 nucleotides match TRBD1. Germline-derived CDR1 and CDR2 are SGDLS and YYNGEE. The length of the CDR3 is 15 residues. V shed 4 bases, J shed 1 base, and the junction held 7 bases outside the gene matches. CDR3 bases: TGTGCCAGCAGCCAGGGGGGACAAAGGAACACTGAAGCTTTCTTT. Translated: CASSQGGQRNTEAFF. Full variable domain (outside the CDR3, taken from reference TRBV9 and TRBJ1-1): DSGVTQTPKHLITATGQRVTLRCSPRSGDLSVYWYQQSLDQGLQFLIQYYNGEERAKGNILERFSAQQFPDLHSELNLSSLELGDSALYFCASSQGGQRNTEAFFGQGTRLTVV.

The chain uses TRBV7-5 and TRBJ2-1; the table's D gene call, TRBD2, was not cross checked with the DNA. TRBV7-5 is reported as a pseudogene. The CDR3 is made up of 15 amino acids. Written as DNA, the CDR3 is TGTGCCAGAAGCTTAGTCCTAGCGGAGTACAATGAGCAGTTCTTC. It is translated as CARSLVLAEYNEQFF.

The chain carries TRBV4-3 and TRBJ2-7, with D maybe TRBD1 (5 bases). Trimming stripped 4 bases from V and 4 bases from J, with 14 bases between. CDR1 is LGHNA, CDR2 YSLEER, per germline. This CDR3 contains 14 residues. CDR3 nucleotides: TGCGCCAGCAGCCTCGACAGTGGCTGGTACGAGCAGTACTTC. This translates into CASSLDSGWYEQYF.

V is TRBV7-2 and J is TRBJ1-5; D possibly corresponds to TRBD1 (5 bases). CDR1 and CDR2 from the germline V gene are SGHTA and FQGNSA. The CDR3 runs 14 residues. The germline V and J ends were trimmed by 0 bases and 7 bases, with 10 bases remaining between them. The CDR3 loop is CASSLAYGDQPQHF. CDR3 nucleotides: TGTGCCAGCAGCTTAGCGTACGGGGACCAGCCCCAGCATTTT.

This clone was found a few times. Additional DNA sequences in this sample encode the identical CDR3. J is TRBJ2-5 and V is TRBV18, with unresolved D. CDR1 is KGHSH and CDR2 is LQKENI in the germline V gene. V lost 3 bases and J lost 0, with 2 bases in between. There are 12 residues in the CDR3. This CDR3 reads CASSPYQETQYF. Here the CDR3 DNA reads TGTGCCAGCTCACCCTACCAAGAGACCCAGTACTTC.

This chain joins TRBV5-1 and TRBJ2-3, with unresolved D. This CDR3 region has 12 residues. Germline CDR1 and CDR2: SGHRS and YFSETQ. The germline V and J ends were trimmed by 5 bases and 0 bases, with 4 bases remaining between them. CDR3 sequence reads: CASSGSTDTQYF. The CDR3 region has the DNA TGCGCCAGCAGTGGTAGCACAGATACGCAGTATTTT.

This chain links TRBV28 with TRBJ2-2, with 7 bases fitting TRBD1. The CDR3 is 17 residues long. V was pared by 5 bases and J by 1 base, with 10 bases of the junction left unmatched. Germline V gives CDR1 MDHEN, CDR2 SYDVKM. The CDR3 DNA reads TGTGCCAGCAGTCCGAGAGCCGGGACAGTGAACACCGGGGAGCTGTTTTTT. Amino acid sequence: CASSPRAGTVNTGELFF.

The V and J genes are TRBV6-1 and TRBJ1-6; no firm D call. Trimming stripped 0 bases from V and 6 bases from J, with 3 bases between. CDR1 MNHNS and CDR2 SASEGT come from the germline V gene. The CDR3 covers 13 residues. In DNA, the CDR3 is TGTGCCAGCAGTGAAGCCTCTAATTCACCCCTCCACTTT. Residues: CASSEASNSPLHF.

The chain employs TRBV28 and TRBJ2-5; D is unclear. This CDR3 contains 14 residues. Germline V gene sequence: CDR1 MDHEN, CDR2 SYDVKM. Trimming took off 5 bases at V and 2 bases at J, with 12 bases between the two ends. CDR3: CASSASGKQETQYF. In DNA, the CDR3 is TGTGCCAGCAGTGCTTCAGGTAAACAAGAGACCCAGTACTTC.

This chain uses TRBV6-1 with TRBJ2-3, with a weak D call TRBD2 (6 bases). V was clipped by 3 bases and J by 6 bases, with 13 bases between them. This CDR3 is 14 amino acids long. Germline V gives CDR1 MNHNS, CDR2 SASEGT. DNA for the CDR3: TGTGCCAGCAGTGACACTAGCCGGGGGGATACGCAGTATTTT. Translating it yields CASSDTSRGDTQYF.

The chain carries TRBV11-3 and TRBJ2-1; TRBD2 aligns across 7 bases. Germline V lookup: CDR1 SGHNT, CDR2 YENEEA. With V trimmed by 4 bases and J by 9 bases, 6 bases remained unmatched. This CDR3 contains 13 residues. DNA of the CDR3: TGTGCCAGCAGCTCAACTAGCGATGGTGAGCAGTTCTTC. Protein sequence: CASSSTSDGEQFF.

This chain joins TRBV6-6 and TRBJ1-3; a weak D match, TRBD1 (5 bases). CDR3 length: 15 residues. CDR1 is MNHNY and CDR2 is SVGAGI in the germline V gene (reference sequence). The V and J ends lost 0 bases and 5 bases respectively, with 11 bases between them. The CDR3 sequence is CASSYSLTVRNTIYF. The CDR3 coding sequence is TGTGCCAGCAGTTACTCTTTGACAGTAAGAAACACCATATATTTT.

CDR3 protein: CASSQEGRGSYEQYF. CDR3 sequence (DNA): TGTGCCAGCAGCCAAGAGGGCAGGGGATCCTACGAGCAGTACTTC. The chain is built from TRBV4-2 and TRBJ2-7; a weak D match, TRBD1 (6 bases). Germline V gives CDR1 LGHNA, CDR2 YNFKEQ. V shed 0 bases and J shed 1 base, with 10 bases lying between them. The CDR3 is 15 amino acids.

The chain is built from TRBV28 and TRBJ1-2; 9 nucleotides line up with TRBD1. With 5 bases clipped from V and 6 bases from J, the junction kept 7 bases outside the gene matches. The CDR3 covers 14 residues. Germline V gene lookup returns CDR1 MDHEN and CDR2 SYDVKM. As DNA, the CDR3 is TGTGCCAGCAGTCCCGACAGGGGGGTTCATGGCTACACCTTC. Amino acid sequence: CASSPDRGVHGYTF.

CDR3 in DNA: TGTGCCAGCAGTCCGGATCGGGCGGCCAAGCGGGCGATTTACAATGAGCAGTTCTTC. Translation: CASSPDRAAKRAIYNEQFF. The J gene is TRBJ2-1, the V gene TRBV27, with D possibly being TRBD2 (6 bases). This CDR3 has 19 amino acids. V lost 5 bases to trimming and J lost 4 bases, with 27 bases between them. The germline gives CDR1 MNHEY, CDR2 SMNVEV (reference sequence).

The CDR3 protein is CASSQDLATAGNTIYF. CDR3 bases: TGCGCCAGCAGCCAAGATCTAGCGACTGCTGGAAACACCATATATTTT. The chain is built from TRBV4-3 and TRBJ1-3; D uncertain. The CDR3 is made up of 16 amino acids. Germline CDR1 and CDR2: LGHNA and YSLEER. V lost 0 bases to trimming and J lost 2 bases, with 11 bases between them.